This T cell receptor beta chain was documented in a study of shared clonotypes between healthy human individuals. This CDR3 region has 15 residues. V gave up 2 bases and J gave up 3 bases; unmatched junction bases: 4. Germline CDR1 is SGDLS and CDR2 is YYNGEE. Generated by immunoSEQ multiplex PCR, the TCRdb table keeps only in-frame clones and is missing some. Of millions of clones in the sample, under 95% were seen once. Turning to this clone: The antigen remains undetermined.

Naivety among CD8 cells was defined by CD45RO negativity and positive CCR7 selection, thereby excluding terminally differentiated effector memory CD45RA+ cells. Notes on the study in general: Among a few donors, approximately 5.4% of naive CD4 clonotypes were found in common.

The sequenced sample consisted of naive CD8+ T cells from PBMCs. This sequence was found in a man aged 18 to 35 in good health. Some clones in this sample may be carry-over from other donors' samples. J is TRBJ1-5 and V is TRBV9; TRBD1 matches 8 bases. CDR3 DNA sequence: TGTGCCAGCAGCGTGTCAGGGGGCTTCAATCAGCCCCAGCATTTT. Protein product: CASSVSGGFNQPQHF.